The clone carrying this T cell receptor beta chain was found once. This entry comes from a study of blood T cell repertoires in COVID-19. Study details: The cDNA or gDNA used as material had been derived from T cells, B-cell-depleted T cells, or PBMCs.

TCRdb's copy holds only in-frame clones and misses some; the assay was immunoSEQ multiplex PCR. Of approximately 400,000 clones detected, over 65% appear once; the ten largest clones hold about 1%. The V end lost 5 bases, the J end lost 9 bases, and 18 bases lay between the germline ends. CDR3 length equals 13 residues. Germline V lookup: CDR1 SGHDT, CDR2 YYEEEE. The sample was peripheral blood. The receptor was derived from a human donor with acute or convalescent COVID-19. The donor label of this sample is uncertain. The chain has TRBV5-6 and TRBJ2-7, with D perhaps TRBD1 (6 bases). Here the CDR3 reads CASSSTGSKVQYF. Here the CDR3 DNA reads TGTGCCAGCAGTTCTACAGGGTCCAAGGTGCAGTACTTC.